This T cell receptor beta chain comes out of a study of blood T cell repertoires in COVID-19 (TCRdb year 2020). With respect to the entire study: Samples from collaborators originated in the United States, Italy and Spain and spanned both the acute and convalescent phases of COVID-19. The repertoires were made available in a free public database intended to serve as a resource for research on the immune response to SARS-CoV-2. The samples were drawn from two sources: the first 160 participants of the ongoing ImmuneRACE study, and over 1,000 subjects contributed by 6 global collaborators. Nearly every sample came with metadata listing a de-identified subject ID, COVID-19 status, age in years and sex. Where HLA class I and class II types were available, the types were taken from metadata supplied by the sample provider, not from assay-based typing. Subjects who had been exposed to COVID-19, were actively infected with it, or had recovered from it provided the deeply sampled blood TCRbeta repertoires that made up the dataset. The material from the prospective study consisted of cDNA or gDNA derived from T cells, B-cell-depleted T cells, or PBMCs. Points the paper makes about the study in general: Clinical and demographic metadata were provided uncurated, with the amount varying by source and participant.

TCRbeta CDR3 regions were amplified from genomic DNA by means of the immunoSEQ Assay, a bias-controlled multiplex PCR. The paper's data handling went like this. Nucleated cell counts per sample were estimated from amplification of reference gene primers within the assay. To quantify the absolute abundance of each unique TCRbeta CDR3 rearrangement, sequence reads were collapsed and filtered. For each sample, productive Simpson clonality was calculated as the square root of Simpson's diversity index over productive rearrangements. TCRdb's version of the immuneACCESS table is confined to in-frame rearrangements and falls short of the full clone set. An unresolved V gene accounts for under half of the shortfall where checked; the remainder is of unknown origin. Clone size and the V and J calls come from that table; the DNA yielded D and trimming. The table for this sample lists around 100,000 clones; roughly 88% of them were counted only once. Roughly 4.6% of the sample comes from the top ten.

From cysteine to phenylalanine, the CDR3 is 13 amino acids long. Only the CDR3 part of the read is kept: 39 bases, read in frame from the first base. CDR1 is given as LNHDA and CDR2 as SQIVND, both from the germline V gene (reference sequence). V was cut back by 6 bases and J by 2 bases, leaving a gap of 10 bases between them. Whole blood was collected in K2EDTA tubes by collaborating institutions according to the institutions' own protocols. Collaborator samples were shipped for TCRbeta analysis as frozen whole blood, isolated PBMCs, or DNA extracted from either sample type. Points on this clone: This receptor's antigen is unknown. Base qualities are not recorded, but no much larger clone differs from it by a single base.

This TCR came from a human donor in a cohort sampled during active COVID-19. Specimen: peripheral blood. This sequence uses TRBV19 and TRBJ2-5; the best D guess is TRBD2, with 5 bases matching. CDR3 protein: CASRGELQETQYF. At the DNA level, the sequence is TGTGCCAGTAGGGGAGAACTACAAGAGACCCAGTACTTC.